These T cell receptor beta chains were read from a single sample in a study of shared clonotypes between healthy human individuals. The protocol was immunoSEQ multiplex PCR, while the TCRdb copy is restricted to in-frame clones and leaves out a portion. The data show about 380,000 clones, 96% seen once. The source material was memory CD8+ T cells sorted from blood. These receptors all come from a man younger than 40 in good health. The CDR3 runs from the conserved cysteine through the conserved F or W. D genes are given only for firm matches. A clone size is listed for some rows: how often the clone was seen (once, few, many), or a class if it is expanded.

CDR3aa: CASSLREETQYF; CDR3nt: TGTGCCAGCAGTTTAAGGGAAGAGACCCAGTACTTC; v_gene: TRBV27; abundance: -; j_gene: TRBJ2-5; d_gene: -
CDR3aa: CASRHNYGYTF; CDR3nt: TGTGCCAGCAGACATAACTATGGCTACACCTTC; v_gene: TRBV6-6; abundance: -; j_gene: TRBJ1-2; d_gene: -
CDR3aa: CASSPDPSSGTQYF; CDR3nt: TGTGCCAGTAGCCCAGACCCGAGCAGTGGCACGCAGTATTTT; v_gene: TRBV19; abundance: -; j_gene: TRBJ2-3; d_gene: -
CDR3aa: CASSFRVTAGATDTQYF; CDR3nt: TGTGCCAGCAGCTTCCGGGTGACGGCGGGAGCCACAGATACGCAGTATTTT; v_gene: TRBV9; abundance: -; j_gene: TRBJ2-3; d_gene: TRBD2
CDR3aa: CASSQPDRYGYTF; CDR3nt: TGTGCCAGCAGTCAGCCAGACAGGTATGGCTACACCTTC; v_gene: TRBV6-5; abundance: once; j_gene: TRBJ1-2; d_gene: -
CDR3aa: CASSSYWPEETQYF; CDR3nt: TGTGCCAGCAGCTCTTACTGGCCAGAAGAGACCCAGTACTTC; v_gene: TRBV11-2; abundance: -; j_gene: TRBJ2-5; d_gene: -
CDR3aa: CASSLEGAAQYF; CDR3nt: TGTGCCAGCAGTTTAGAGGGGGCGGCCCAGTACTTC; v_gene: TRBV28; abundance: -; j_gene: TRBJ2-5; d_gene: TRBD1
CDR3aa: CASRTYNEQFF; CDR3nt: TGTGCCAGCAGGACCTACAATGAGCAGTTCTTC; v_gene: TRBV7-2; abundance: -; j_gene: TRBJ2-1; d_gene: -
CDR3aa: CASSEAATNEKLFF; CDR3nt: TGTGCCAGCAGTGAGGCGGCAACTAATGAAAAACTGTTTTTT; v_gene: TRBV25-1; abundance: -; j_gene: TRBJ1-4; d_gene: -
CDR3aa: CASSLMGDETEAFF; CDR3nt: TGTGCCAGCAGTTTAATGGGGGATGAGACTGAAGCTTTCTTT; v_gene: TRBV27; abundance: -; j_gene: TRBJ1-1; d_gene: -
CDR3aa: CASSSRQTYNEQFF; CDR3nt: TGTGCCAGCAGTTCGCGACAGACCTACAATGAGCAGTTCTTC; v_gene: TRBV6-1; abundance: -; j_gene: TRBJ2-1; d_gene: -
CDR3aa: CASSVGSGASSYNEQFF; CDR3nt: TGTGCCAGCAGCGTAGGGAGCGGGGCAAGCTCCTACAATGAGCAGTTCTTC; v_gene: TRBV9; abundance: -; j_gene: TRBJ2-1; d_gene: TRBD2
CDR3aa: CASSPRQGAGQPQHF; CDR3nt: TGTGCCAGCTCACCACGACAGGGAGCAGGACAGCCCCAGCATTTT; v_gene: TRBV18; abundance: once; j_gene: TRBJ1-5; d_gene: TRBD1
CDR3aa: CASSQRTLRGEYNEQFF; CDR3nt: TGTGCCAGCAGCCAACGAACTTTACGGGGGGAGTACAATGAGCAGTTCTTC; v_gene: TRBV4-2; abundance: -; j_gene: TRBJ2-1; d_gene: TRBD2
CDR3aa: CASSSGLGVQFF; CDR3nt: TGTGCCAGCTCATCGGGACTGGGGGTGCAGTTCTTC; v_gene: TRBV18; abundance: once; j_gene: TRBJ2-1; d_gene: -
CDR3aa: CASSLGQDAYNEQFF; CDR3nt: TGTGCCAGCAGCTTAGGGCAGGATGCCTACAATGAGCAGTTCTTC; v_gene: TRBV7-9; abundance: -; j_gene: TRBJ2-1; d_gene: -
CDR3aa: CASSPQGLMNEQYF; CDR3nt: TGCGCCAGCAGTCCCCAAGGACTAATGAACGAGCAGTACTTC; v_gene: TRBV5-1; abundance: -; j_gene: TRBJ2-7; d_gene: -
CDR3aa: CASITPTGPGLGTAAQHF; CDR3nt: TGCGCCAGCATCACCCCGACAGGGCCCGGGTTAGGTACAGCGGCCCAGCATTTT; v_gene: TRBV10-1; abundance: -; j_gene: TRBJ1-5; d_gene: TRBD1
CDR3aa: CASKAPPGLAGGVTDTQYF; CDR3nt: TGTGCCAGTAAGGCACCCCCGGGACTAGCGGGAGGCGTCACAGATACGCAGTATTTT; v_gene: TRBV19; abundance: -; j_gene: TRBJ2-3; d_gene: TRBD2
CDR3aa: CASSVAPPDTQYF; CDR3nt: TGTGCCAGCAGCGTAGCCCCCCCAGATACGCAGTATTTT; v_gene: TRBV9; abundance: once; j_gene: TRBJ2-3; d_gene: -
CDR3aa: CASSPHDTGELFF; CDR3nt: TGTGCCAGCAGTCCCCACGACACCGGGGAGCTGTTTTTT; v_gene: TRBV6-5; abundance: -; j_gene: TRBJ2-2; d_gene: -
CDR3aa: CASRATTAARFTDTQYF; CDR3nt: TGTGCCAGCAGAGCAACTACCGCGGCCAGGTTCACAGATACGCAGTATTTT; v_gene: TRBV27; abundance: -; j_gene: TRBJ2-3; d_gene: -
CDR3aa: CASSFPGSIQETQYF; CDR3nt: TGTGCCAGCAGCTTTCCCGGGAGCATCCAAGAGACCCAGTACTTC; v_gene: TRBV7-2; abundance: -; j_gene: TRBJ2-5; d_gene: -
CDR3aa: CAASPTPNQPQHF; CDR3nt: TGTGCCGCTAGTCCGACCCCGAATCAGCCCCAGCATTTT; v_gene: TRBV6-5; abundance: -; j_gene: TRBJ1-5; d_gene: -
CDR3aa: CASSWPRDRGDNEQFF; CDR3nt: TGCGCCAGCAGCTGGCCCCGGGACAGGGGAGACAATGAGCAGTTCTTC; v_gene: TRBV5-1; abundance: -; j_gene: TRBJ2-1; d_gene: TRBD1
CDR3aa: CASSVGLGMNTEAFF; CDR3nt: TGTGCCAGCAGCGTAGGGCTGGGGATGAACACTGAAGCTTTCTTT; v_gene: TRBV9; abundance: -; j_gene: TRBJ1-1; d_gene: -
CDR3aa: CASSASGSNQPQHF; CDR3nt: TGTGCCAGCAGTGCCTCGGGGAGCAATCAGCCCCAGCATTTT; v_gene: TRBV27; abundance: -; j_gene: TRBJ1-5; d_gene: -
CDR3aa: CASSFPVFYGYTF; CDR3nt: TGTGCCAGCAGTTTCCCGGTTTTCTATGGCTACACCTTC; v_gene: TRBV28; abundance: -; j_gene: TRBJ1-2; d_gene: -
CDR3aa: CASSQVPSGGLGEQFF; CDR3nt: TGCGCCAGCAGCCAAGTGCCTAGCGGGGGACTCGGTGAGCAGTTCTTC; v_gene: TRBV4-1; abundance: -; j_gene: TRBJ2-1; d_gene: TRBD2